This T cell receptor (beta chain) emerged from a study of CD8 T cells in Susac syndrome. With random hexamers, roughly 0.45 to 1 ug RNA was reverse transcribed. Via MiXCR, TCRdb re-called the immunoSEQ multiplex PCR reads, giving one row per CDR3 protein. The sample shows about 300,000 distinct CDR3 sequences, roughly 85% of them seen only once. Germline CDR1 and CDR2: MDHEN and SYDVKM. V was pared by 4 bases and J by 2 bases, with 15 bases between. The CDR3 totals 15 residues. The source of this sequence is a human donor with multiple sclerosis. The genes are TRBV28 and TRBJ2-7; possibly TRBD2 for D (5 bases). Sequencing was carried out using CD8+ T cells from PBMCs. The CDR3 sequence: CASSSWRGRAYEQYF. CDR3 DNA: TGTGCCAGCAGTTCGTGGCGCGGGCGAGCCTACGAGCAGTACTTC.